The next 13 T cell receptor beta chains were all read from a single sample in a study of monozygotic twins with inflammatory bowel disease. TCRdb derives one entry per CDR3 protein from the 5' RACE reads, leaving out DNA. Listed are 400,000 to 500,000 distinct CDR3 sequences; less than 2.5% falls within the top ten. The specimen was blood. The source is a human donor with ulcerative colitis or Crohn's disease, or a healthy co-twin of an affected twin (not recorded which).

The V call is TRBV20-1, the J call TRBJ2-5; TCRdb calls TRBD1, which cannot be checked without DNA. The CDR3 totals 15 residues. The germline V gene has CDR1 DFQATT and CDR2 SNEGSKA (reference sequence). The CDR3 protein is CSAIRAQRAWGTQYF.

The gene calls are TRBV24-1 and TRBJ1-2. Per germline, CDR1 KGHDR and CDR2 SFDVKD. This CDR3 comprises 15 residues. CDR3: CATSVTPAGLYGYTF.

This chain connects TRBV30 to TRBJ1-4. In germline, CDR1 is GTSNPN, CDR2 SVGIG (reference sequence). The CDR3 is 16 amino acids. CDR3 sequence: CAWSFGLGATNEKLFF.

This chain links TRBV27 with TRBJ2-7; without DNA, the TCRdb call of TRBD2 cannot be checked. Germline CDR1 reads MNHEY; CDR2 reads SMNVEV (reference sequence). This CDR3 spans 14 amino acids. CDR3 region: CASSFQRGGYEQYF.

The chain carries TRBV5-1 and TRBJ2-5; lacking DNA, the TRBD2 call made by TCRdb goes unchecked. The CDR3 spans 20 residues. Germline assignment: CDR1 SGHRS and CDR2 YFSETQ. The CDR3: CASSLTLTGLAGGMQETQYF.

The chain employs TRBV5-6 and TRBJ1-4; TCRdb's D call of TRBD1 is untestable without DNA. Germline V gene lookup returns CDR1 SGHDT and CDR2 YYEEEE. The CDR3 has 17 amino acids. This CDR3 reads CASSSFRFTGGGEKLFF.

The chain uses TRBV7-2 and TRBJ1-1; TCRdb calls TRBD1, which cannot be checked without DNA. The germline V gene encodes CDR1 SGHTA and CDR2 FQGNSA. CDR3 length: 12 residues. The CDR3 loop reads CASSPGTVGAFF.

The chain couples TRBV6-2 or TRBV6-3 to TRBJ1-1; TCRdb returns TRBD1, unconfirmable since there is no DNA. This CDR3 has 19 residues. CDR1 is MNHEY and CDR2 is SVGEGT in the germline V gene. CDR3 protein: CASSYSLLRDRGWTTEAFF.

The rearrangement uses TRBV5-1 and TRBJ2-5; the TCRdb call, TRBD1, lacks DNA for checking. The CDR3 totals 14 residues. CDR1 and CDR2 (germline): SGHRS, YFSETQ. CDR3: CASSSGTLQETQYF.

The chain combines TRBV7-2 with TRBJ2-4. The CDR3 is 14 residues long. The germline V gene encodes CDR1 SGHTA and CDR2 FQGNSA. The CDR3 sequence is CASSLENWENIQYF.

CDR3 protein: CASSLRLADPTTDTQYF. This chain links TRBV5-1 with TRBJ2-3; TCRdb lists TRBD2, though no DNA is available to test this call. The CDR3 has 17 amino acids. Per the germline V gene, CDR1 is SGHRS and CDR2 is YFSETQ.

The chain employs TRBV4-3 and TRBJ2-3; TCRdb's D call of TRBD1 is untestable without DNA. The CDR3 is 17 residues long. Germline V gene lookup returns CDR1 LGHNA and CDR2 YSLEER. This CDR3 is CASSRLGRGVRADTQYF.

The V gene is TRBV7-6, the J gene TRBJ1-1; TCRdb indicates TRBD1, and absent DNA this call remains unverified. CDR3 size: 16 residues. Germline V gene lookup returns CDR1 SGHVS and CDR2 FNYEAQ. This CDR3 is CASSAKTPRGGTEAFF.